The 27 T cell receptor beta chains given below trace back to one sample, sequenced in a study of T-cell reconstitution after alpha-beta-depleted transplantation in children. The TCRbeta library incorporated unique molecular identifiers. MiXCR, applied by TCRdb to the PCR reads, yields one record per CDR3 protein. The top ten hold 25% to 35% of the sample, which has 800,000 to 1,000,000 distinct CDR3 sequences, about 30% seen once. This sample comprised PBMCs, mostly from graft donor cells, obtained 360 days after TCRalphabeta/CD19-depleted stem cell transplant. Receptor source: a boy under three years old who had a stem cell transplant for SCID, so the T cells may come from the graft donor.

The gene calls are TRBV5-6 and TRBJ2-4; tentative D call: TRBD2 (7 bases). This CDR3 comprises 18 residues. The V gene lost 6 bases and the J gene lost 0 bases, with 22 bases spanning the gap. Germline CDR1 and CDR2: SGHDT and YYEEEE. The CDR3 DNA reads TGTGCCAGCACCCGCTTCGGAGGGGGGGGACTAGCCAAAAACATTCAGTACTTC. This translates into CASTRFGGGGLAKNIQYF.

This clonotype was counted ten times or more. The CDR3 region has the DNA TGTGCCAGCAGCTTAGGGCTAGTGAATGACGAGCAGTACTTC. Its translation: CASSLGLVNDEQYF. J is TRBJ2-7 and V is TRBV7-2; no reliable D call. The V end lost 1 base, the J end lost 5 bases, and 12 bases lay between the germline ends. The CDR3 is 14 residues long. CDR1 is SGHTA and CDR2 is FQGNSA in the germline V gene.

V is TRBV4-1 and J is TRBJ2-5; 15 bases map to TRBD2. With V trimmed by 2 bases and J by 0 bases, 7 bases remained unmatched. CDR1 and CDR2 from the germline V gene are MGHRA and YSYEKL. The CDR3 consists of 19 residues. CDR3 in DNA: TGCGCCAGCAGCCAATATATCGGGACTAGCGGGGGGCACCAAGAGACCCAGTACTTC. Translation: CASSQYIGTSGGHQETQYF.

The V and J genes are TRBV4-2 and TRBJ1-4; D is perhaps TRBD1 (5 bases). Trimming stripped 0 bases from V and 6 bases from J, with 11 bases between. The CDR3 covers 15 residues. Germline V gene data show CDR1 as LGHNA and CDR2 as YNFKEQ. The CDR3: CASSQDVSGDEKLFF. The CDR3 DNA follows: TGTGCCAGCAGCCAAGATGTATCGGGGGATGAAAAACTGTTTTTT.

The chain combines TRBV10-3 with TRBJ2-7, with 8 bases identical to TRBD1. This CDR3 spans 16 amino acids. After removal of 6 bases from V and 2 bases from J, the junction contained 12 bases not matched to a gene. Germline V gives CDR1 ENHRY, CDR2 SYGVKD. CDR3 sequence reads: CAISPNDRGSPYEQYF. The CDR3 DNA sequence: TGTGCCATCAGCCCAAACGACAGGGGATCCCCCTACGAGCAGTACTTC.

This chain links TRBV7-3 with TRBJ1-5; D remains ambiguous. The CDR3 is 17 amino acids. Per germline, CDR1 SGHTA and CDR2 FQGTGA. V lost 4 bases to trimming and J lost 3 bases, with 19 bases between them. CDR3 coding DNA: TGTGCCAGCAGCTGTGGTCCTGCTTGGGCTAACAATCAGCCCCAGCATTTT. Translating it yields CASSCGPAWANNQPQHF.

This clonotype occurred a few times. The chain carries TRBV7-2 and TRBJ2-1; D is perhaps TRBD1 (5 bases). The CDR3 covers 17 residues. Trimming removed 1 base from V and 0 bases from J, with 13 bases in between. Germline CDR1 and CDR2: SGHTA and FQGNSA. The CDR3 spells CASSLVIGVSSYNEQFF. DNA for the CDR3: TGTGCCAGCAGCTTAGTTATAGGGGTGAGCTCCTACAATGAGCAGTTCTTC.

V is TRBV11-2 and J is TRBJ2-7, with D perhaps TRBD2 (5 bases). Deletions cut 5 bases from V and 1 base from J, with 12 bases between. This CDR3 spans 14 amino acids. Germline CDR1 SGHAT, CDR2 FQNNGV. The CDR3 region is CASSPARGSYEQYF. CDR3 DNA: TGTGCCAGCAGCCCAGCCCGGGGTTCCTACGAGCAGTACTTC.

In this sample, this clonotype turned up a few times. The V call is TRBV7-9, the J call TRBJ2-3; possibly TRBD1 or TRBD2 for D (5 bases each). Deletions cut 2 bases from V and 0 bases from J, with 12 bases between. The CDR3 length is 16 residues. Germline assignment: CDR1 SEHNR and CDR2 FQNEAQ (reference sequence). The CDR3 region has the DNA TGTGCCAGCAGCTTAAAGGGGAGATTTAGCACAGATACGCAGTATTTT. It yields the protein CASSLKGRFSTDTQYF.

This clonotype was observed many times. The chain carries TRBV7-2 and TRBJ2-2; D gene ambiguous. This CDR3 spans 14 amino acids. CDR1 and CDR2 (germline): SGHTA, FQGNSA. With 1 base removed from V and 1 base from J, the gap between germline ends came to 4 bases. The CDR3 nucleotides are TGTGCCAGCAGCTTAGTCGGGAACACCGGGGAGCTGTTTTTT. Its translation: CASSLVGNTGELFF.

With regard to this clonotype: One junction end does not reproduce the germline sequence, and a read error may be involved. V and J are TRBV6-5 and TRBJ2-2; 10 bases are a match to TRBD1. CDR3 length equals 16 residues. Germline V gene sequence: CDR1 MNHEY, CDR2 SVGAGI. The CDR3 bases are TGTGCCAGCAGTTACCTGGACAGGGGGTACACCGGGGACCTGTTTTTT. It translates to CASSYLDRGYTGDLFF.

The sample holds a few counts of this clonotype. The rearrangement links TRBV5-1 to TRBJ2-7, with 12 bases aligning to TRBD2. The CDR3 contains 14 residues. The V gene end was trimmed by 5 bases and the J gene end by 3 bases; junction bases not matched to a gene: 3. From germline, CDR1 is SGHRS and CDR2 YFSETQ. CDR3 sequence (DNA): TGCGCCAGCAGGTTGACTAGCGGGGGCTACGAGCAGTACTTC. This codes for CASRLTSGGYEQYF.

In its sample, this clonotype was seen a few times. V gene TRBV29-1 combines with J gene TRBJ2-4; either TRBD1 or TRBD2 may supply D (5 bases each). Germline loops: CDR1 SQVTM, CDR2 ANQGSEA. The CDR3 sequence is 13 residues long. Trimming left V 4 bases short and J 7 bases short, with 14 bases between. CDR3 in DNA: TGCAGCGTTGTCCCGGGGCAGTTGAACATTCAGTACTTC. Translation: CSVVPGQLNIQYF.

The CDR3 loop reads CATSRVGQEKAFF. Here the CDR3 DNA reads TGTGCCACCAGCAGAGTTGGCCAGGAAAAGGCTTTCTTT. The rearrangement joins TRBV15 to TRBJ1-1; no clear D gene. Germline loops: CDR1 LNHNV, CDR2 YYDKDF (reference sequence). Deletions cut 1 base from V and 11 bases from J, with 14 bases between. This CDR3 is 13 amino acids long.

This clonotype was seen more than once but under ten times. This rearrangement joins TRBV12-3 or TRBV12-4 to TRBJ2-4, with D possibly matching TRBD1 (5 bases). V was cut by 4 bases and J by 8 bases, with 12 bases left in between. The CDR3 loop spans 13 amino acids. This CDR3 is CASSSQGSDIQYF. CDR3 DNA: TGTGCCAGCAGTTCCCAGGGCTCGGACATTCAGTACTTC.

This clonotype was detected only a few times. This chain connects TRBV7-2 to TRBJ2-1, with a possible D match to TRBD2 (5 bases). CDR1 is SGHTA, CDR2 FQGNSA, per germline. Trimming pared 4 bases from V and 3 bases from J, leaving 13 bases between. The CDR3 runs to 15 residues. The CDR3 DNA reads TGTGCCAGCAGCTCCTCCCGGGATTACTACAATGAGCAGTTCTTC. As protein: CASSSSRDYYNEQFF.

CDR3 in amino acids: CASGKQGTSPYEQYF. In DNA form, the CDR3 reads TGCGCCAGCGGTAAACAGGGGACATCCCCCTACGAGCAGTACTTC. The gene calls are TRBV5-1 and TRBJ2-7; the match to TRBD1 covers 7 bases. The V gene end was trimmed by 7 bases and the J gene end by 2 bases; junction bases not matched to a gene: 12. The CDR3 runs 15 residues. Germline values: CDR1 SGHRS, CDR2 YFSETQ. The full variable domain, completed using reference TRBV5-1 and TRBJ2-7, is KAGVTQTPRYLIKTRGQQVTLSCSPISGHRSVSWYQQTPGQGLQFLFEYFSETQRNKGNFPGRFSGRQFSNSRSEMNVSTLELGDSALYLCASGKQGTSPYEQYFGPGTRLTVT.

In its sample, this clonotype was seen once. This chain's CDR3 is CASSLGVGQPTGELFF. The CDR3 bases are TGTGCCAGCAGTTTAGGAGTCGGACAGCCCACCGGGGAGCTGTTTTTT. The chain combines TRBV27 with TRBJ2-2, with a weak D call TRBD1 (6 bases). The CDR3 length is 16 residues. In germline, CDR1 is MNHEY, CDR2 SMNVEV (reference sequence). Trimming shortened V by 2 bases and J by 4 bases, and 14 bases separated the two germline ends.

A few counts support this clonotype. The V gene is TRBV7-9, the J gene TRBJ1-6, with D tentatively TRBD1 (5 bases). Germline V CDR1 and CDR2: SEHNR, FQNEAQ (reference sequence). The CDR3 extends over 14 amino acids. Trimming cost V 3 bases and J 6 bases, with 9 bases left between them. In DNA, the CDR3 is TGTGCCAGCAGCTTGGGACCGACTAATTCACCCCTCCACTTT. It yields the protein CASSLGPTNSPLHF.

This clonotype was seen only once. V gene TRBV12-3 or TRBV12-4 combines with J gene TRBJ2-2; 9 bases are a match to TRBD2. This CDR3 contains 16 residues. Losses at the gene ends were 3 bases for V and 1 base for J; bases not matched to a gene: 3. The CDR3 here is CASSFSGGRNTGELFF. CDR3 sequence (DNA): TGTGCCAGCAGTTTTAGCGGGGGCCGGAACACCGGGGAGCTGTTTTTT.

The chain has TRBV29-1 and TRBJ2-7; 11 bases are a match to TRBD2. CDR3 size: 12 residues. Germline V gives CDR1 SQVTM, CDR2 ANQGSEA. The V and J ends lost 6 bases and 3 bases, in that order; junction bases with no gene match: 1. The CDR3 DNA follows: TGCAGCGTCGGGACTAGCGGCTACGAGCAGTACTTC. It specifies CSVGTSGYEQYF.

The table lists this clonotype with a few counts. V is TRBV5-1 and J is TRBJ1-5; 7 bases fit TRBD1. Germline assignment: CDR1 SGHRS and CDR2 YFSETQ. V shed 1 base, J shed 5 bases, and the junction held 6 bases outside the gene matches. The CDR3 length is 15 residues. CDR3 region: CASSLTGAGDQPQHF. The CDR3 DNA is TGCGCCAGCAGCTTGACAGGGGCGGGAGATCAGCCCCAGCATTTT.

The J gene is TRBJ1-4, the V gene TRBV25-1; 8 nucleotides align to TRBD1. Germline CDR1 and CDR2: MGHDK and SYGVNS. The CDR3 extends over 15 amino acids. The junction had 6 bases not matched to a gene; V was cut back by 3 bases and J by 6 bases. The CDR3 DNA is TGTGCCAGCAGTGATTCCGGACAGGGCCATGAAAAACTGTTTTTT. It is translated as CASSDSGQGHEKLFF.

In this sample, this clonotype turned up a few times. V gene TRBV20-1 combines with J gene TRBJ1-5; perhaps TRBD1 as D (5 bases). The CDR3 extends over 13 amino acids. Germline lookup yields CDR1 DFQATT and CDR2 SNEGSKA (reference sequence). Trimming took 1 base from V and 7 from J, leaving 11 bases between them. The CDR3 region has the DNA TGCAGTGCTAGAGTGGGCTCAGGGCAGCCCCAGCATTTT. Translation gives CSARVGSGQPQHF.

The rearrangement uses TRBV12-3 or TRBV12-4 and TRBJ1-2; the D is unclear. The CDR3 length is 14 residues. V lost 0 bases, J lost 5 bases, and 10 bases lay in between. CDR3 bases: TGTGCCAGCAGTTTAGCGACGAGATTTTATGGCTACACCTTC. This gives the protein CASSLATRFYGYTF.

The count of this clonotype is one. The gene calls are TRBV20-1 and TRBJ2-7, with 7 bases aligning to TRBD2. The CDR3 has 18 amino acids. V was clipped by 4 bases and J by 4 bases; unmatched bases: 22. Germline loops: CDR1 DFQATT, CDR2 SNEGSKA (reference sequence). The CDR3 sequence is CSATYPRGWRSNQYEQYF. CDR3 coding DNA: TGCAGTGCTACTTATCCGCGGGGGTGGCGATCGAACCAGTACGAGCAGTACTTC.

The chain carries TRBV5-1 and TRBJ2-5, with D possibly matching TRBD2 (6 bases). Germline V gives CDR1 SGHRS, CDR2 YFSETQ. CDR3 length: 18 residues. Deletions cut 1 base from V and 2 bases from J, with 21 bases between. The CDR3 coding sequence is TGCGCCAGCAGCTTGAGGCTCGGAGGGGCCCGTGCACAAGAGACCCAGTACTTC. The encoded protein is CASSLRLGGARAQETQYF. Drawing the rest from reference TRBV5-1 and TRBJ2-5, the complete variable domain is KAGVTQTPRYLIKTRGQQVTLSCSPISGHRSVSWYQQTPGQGLQFLFEYFSETQRNKGNFPGRFSGRQFSNSRSEMNVSTLELGDSALYLCASSLRLGGARAQETQYFGPGTRLLVL.